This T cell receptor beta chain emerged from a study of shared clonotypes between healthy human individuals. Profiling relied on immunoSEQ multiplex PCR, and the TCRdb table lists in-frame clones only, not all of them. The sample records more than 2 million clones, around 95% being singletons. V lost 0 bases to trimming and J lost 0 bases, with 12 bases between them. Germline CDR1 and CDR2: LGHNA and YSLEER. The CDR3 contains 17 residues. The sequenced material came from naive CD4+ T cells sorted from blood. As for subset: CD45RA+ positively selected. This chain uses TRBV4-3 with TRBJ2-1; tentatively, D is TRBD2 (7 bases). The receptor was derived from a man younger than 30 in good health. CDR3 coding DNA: TGCGCCAGCAGCCAAGATAGGGGGGGGAGCTCCTACAATGAGCAGTTCTTC. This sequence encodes CASSQDRGGSSYNEQFF.